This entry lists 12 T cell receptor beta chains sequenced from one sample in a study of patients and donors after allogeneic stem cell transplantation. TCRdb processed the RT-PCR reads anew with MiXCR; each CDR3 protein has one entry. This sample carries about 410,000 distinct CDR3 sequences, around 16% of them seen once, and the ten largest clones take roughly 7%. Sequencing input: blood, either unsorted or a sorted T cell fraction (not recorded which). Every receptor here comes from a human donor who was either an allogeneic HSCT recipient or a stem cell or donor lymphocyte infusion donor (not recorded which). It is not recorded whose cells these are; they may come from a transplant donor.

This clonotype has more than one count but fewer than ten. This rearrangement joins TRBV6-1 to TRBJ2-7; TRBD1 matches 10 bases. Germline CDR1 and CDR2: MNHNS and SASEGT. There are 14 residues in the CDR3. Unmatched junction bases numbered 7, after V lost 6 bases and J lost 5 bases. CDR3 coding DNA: TGTGCCAGCAGGCGGGGGGACAGGGGCCACGAGCAGTACTTC. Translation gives CASRRGDRGHEQYF.

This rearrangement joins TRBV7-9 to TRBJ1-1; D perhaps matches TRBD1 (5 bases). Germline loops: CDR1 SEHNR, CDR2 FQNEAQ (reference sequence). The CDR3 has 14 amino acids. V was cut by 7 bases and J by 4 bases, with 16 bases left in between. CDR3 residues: CASKRGSVITEAFF. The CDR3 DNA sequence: TGTGCCAGCAAGCGGGGCAGTGTAATCACTGAAGCTTTCTTT.

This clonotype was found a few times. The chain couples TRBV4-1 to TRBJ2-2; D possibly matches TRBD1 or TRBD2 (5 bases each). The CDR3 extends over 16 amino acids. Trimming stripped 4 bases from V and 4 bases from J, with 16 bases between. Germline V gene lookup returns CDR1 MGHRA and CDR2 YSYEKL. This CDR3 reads CASSLVSGPLTGELFF. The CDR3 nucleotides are TGCGCCAGCAGCCTCGTCTCGGGGCCCCTCACCGGGGAGCTGTTTTTT.

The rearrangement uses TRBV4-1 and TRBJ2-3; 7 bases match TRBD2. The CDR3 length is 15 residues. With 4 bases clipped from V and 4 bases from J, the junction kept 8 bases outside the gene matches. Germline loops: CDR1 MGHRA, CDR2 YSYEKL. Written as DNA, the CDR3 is TGCGCCAGCAGCCTAGCGGCGGGAGTCCCAGATACGCAGTATTTT. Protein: CASSLAAGVPDTQYF.

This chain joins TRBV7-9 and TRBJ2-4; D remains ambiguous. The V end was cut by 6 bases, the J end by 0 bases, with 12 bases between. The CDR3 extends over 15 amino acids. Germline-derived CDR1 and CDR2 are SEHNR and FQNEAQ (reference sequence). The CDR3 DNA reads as TGTGCCAGCAGTTTGATCGAAGCAGCCAAAAACATTCAGTACTTC. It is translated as CASSLIEAAKNIQYF.

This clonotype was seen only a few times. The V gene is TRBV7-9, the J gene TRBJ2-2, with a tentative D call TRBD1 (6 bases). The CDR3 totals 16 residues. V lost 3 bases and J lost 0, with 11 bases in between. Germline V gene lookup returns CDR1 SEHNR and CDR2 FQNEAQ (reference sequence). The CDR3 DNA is TGTGCCAGCAGCTTCCCTACAGGGTCGAACACCGGGGAGCTGTTTTTT. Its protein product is CASSFPTGSNTGELFF.

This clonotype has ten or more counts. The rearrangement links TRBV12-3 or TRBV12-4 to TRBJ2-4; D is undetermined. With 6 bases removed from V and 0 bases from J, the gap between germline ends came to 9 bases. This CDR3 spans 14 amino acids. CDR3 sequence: CASSEHIAKNIQYF. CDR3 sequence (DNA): TGTGCCAGCAGCGAACACATAGCCAAAAACATTCAGTACTTC.

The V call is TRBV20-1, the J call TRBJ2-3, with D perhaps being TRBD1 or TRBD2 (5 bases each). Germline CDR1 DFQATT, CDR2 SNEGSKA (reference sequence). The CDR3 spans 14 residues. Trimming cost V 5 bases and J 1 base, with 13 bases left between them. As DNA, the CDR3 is TGCAGTGCTGGCTCACCGGGGCGCACAGATACGCAGTATTTT. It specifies CSAGSPGRTDTQYF.

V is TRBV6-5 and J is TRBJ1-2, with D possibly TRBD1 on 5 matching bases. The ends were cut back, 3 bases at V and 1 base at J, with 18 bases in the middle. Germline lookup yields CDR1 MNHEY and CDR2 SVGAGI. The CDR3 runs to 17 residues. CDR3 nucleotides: TGTGCCAGCAGTTATGCGCCTGGGGCAGCCAATAACTATGGCTACACCTTC. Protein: CASSYAPGAANNYGYTF.

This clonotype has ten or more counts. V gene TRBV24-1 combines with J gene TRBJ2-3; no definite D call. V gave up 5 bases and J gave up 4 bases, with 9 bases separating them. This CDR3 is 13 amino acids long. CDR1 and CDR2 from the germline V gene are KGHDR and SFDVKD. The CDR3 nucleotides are TGTGCCACCAGTGTGGGGTCAGCAGATACGCAGTATTTT. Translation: CATSVGSADTQYF.

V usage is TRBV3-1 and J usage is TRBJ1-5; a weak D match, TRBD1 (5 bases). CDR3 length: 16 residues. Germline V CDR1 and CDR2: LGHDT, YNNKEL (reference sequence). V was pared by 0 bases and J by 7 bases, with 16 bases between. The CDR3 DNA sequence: TGTGCCAGCAGCCAAGATGTTGGGGCCCATCGGCAGCCCCAGCATTTT. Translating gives CASSQDVGAHRQPQHF. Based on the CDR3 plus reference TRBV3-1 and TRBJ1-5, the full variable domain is DTAVSQTPKYLVTQMGNDKSIKCEQNLGHDTMYWYKQDSKKFLKIMFSYNNKELIINETVPNRFSPKSPDKAHLNLHINSLELGDSAVYFCASSQDVGAHRQPQHFGDGTRLSIL.

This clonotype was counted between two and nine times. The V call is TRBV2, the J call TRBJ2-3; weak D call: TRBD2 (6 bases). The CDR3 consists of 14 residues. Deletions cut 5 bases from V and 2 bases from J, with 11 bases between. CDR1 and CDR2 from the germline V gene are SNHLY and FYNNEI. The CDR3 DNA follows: TGTGCCAGCAGTTTCTGGGACTTCACAGATACGCAGTATTTT. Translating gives CASSFWDFTDTQYF.